This T cell receptor (beta chain) was recovered during a study of shared clonotypes between healthy human individuals. Points from the study as a whole: Relative to their counterparts shared across all four donors, non-shared clonotypes exhibited diminished generation probabilities. On the whole, naive subsets had larger estimated richness than memory subsets had. Naive CD4 clonotypes were shared across several donors at roughly 4.6%.

Per germline, CDR1 MGHRA and CDR2 YSYEKL. The V and J ends lost 0 bases and 13 bases respectively, with 13 bases between them. This CDR3 is built from 14 residues. Sequenced by immunoSEQ multiplex PCR; TCRdb stores in-frame clones only, minus some. The sample includes over 950,000 clones, about 80% of them seen just once. In the case of this clone: Its antigen remains unidentified.

Both subsets, CD45RA+ naive and CD45RA-negative memory, were split from the CD4+ cells. This TCR came from a young man in good health. Some clones in this sample may be carry-over from other donors' samples. This chain joins TRBV4-1 and TRBJ1-6; TRBD1 is a possible D gene (5 bases). The sample was memory CD4+ T cells from PBMCs. Subset given: CD45RA-negative fraction. DNA for the CDR3: TGCGCCAGCAGCCAAGATTCGGGGCCGTCTCCCCTCCACTTT. Its protein product is CASSQDSGPSPLHF.